The 17 T cell receptor beta chains reported below all come from one sample, sequenced in a study of cytomegalovirus exposure and HLA in healthy donors. It was with 60 Vbeta and 13 Jbeta primers that the PCR ran. Profiled with immunoSEQ multiplex PCR; TCRdb holds only in-frame clones, not every one. The profile shows some 77,000 clones, around 80% of them singletons. Sequences were obtained from PBMCs. Receptors originate from a woman in her forties or fifties in good health and CMV-seropositive.

The chain links TRBV2 to TRBJ1-2, with a tentative D call TRBD1 (5 bases). Trimming pared 6 bases from V and 4 bases from J, leaving 15 bases between. The CDR3 sequence is 14 residues long. Germline-derived CDR1 and CDR2 are SNHLY and FYNNEI. CDR3 coding DNA: TGTGCCAGCAGACCCCAGACAGAAAGCTATGGCTACACCTTC. This encodes CASRPQTESYGYTF.

This chain connects TRBV5-1 to TRBJ1-4, with D maybe TRBD1 (6 bases). V was trimmed by 4 bases and J by 5 bases, leaving 12 bases between them. The CDR3 is 14 residues long. CDR1 SGHRS and CDR2 YFSETQ come from the germline V gene. CDR3 in amino acids: CASSRRTANEKLFF. The CDR3 nucleotides read TGCGCCAGCAGCAGAAGGACAGCGAATGAAAAACTGTTTTTT.

The chain's CDR3 is CASSIYNTEAFF. The CDR3 region has the DNA TGTGCCAGTAGTATTTATAACACTGAAGCTTTCTTT. The V call is TRBV19, the J call TRBJ1-1, with D unresolved. Deletions cut 3 bases from V and 2 bases from J, with 4 bases between. CDR3 length: 12 residues. Germline V CDR1 and CDR2: LNHDA, SQIVND (reference sequence).

The chain has TRBV5-6 and TRBJ1-2, with D unresolved. V was trimmed by 0 bases and J by 7 bases, leaving 10 bases between them. There are 13 residues in the CDR3. Germline lookup yields CDR1 SGHDT and CDR2 YYEEEE. CDR3 nucleotides: TGTGCCAGCAGCTTGGAATACTCCGGTGGCTACACCTTC. Encoded protein: CASSLEYSGGYTF.

This clone turned up a few times. The chain carries TRBV10-3 and TRBJ1-6; D unclear. Trimming stripped 10 bases from V and 10 bases from J, with 17 bases between. Germline-derived CDR1 and CDR2 are ENHRY and SYGVKD. CDR3 length: 13 residues. This CDR3 reads CATTLGLVSPLHF. The CDR3, as DNA: TGTGCCACCACCCTTGGGCTGGTGTCACCCCTCCACTTT.

The V gene is TRBV5-5, the J gene TRBJ1-1; maybe TRBD1 (6 bases). There are 16 residues in the CDR3. Trimming removed 5 bases at V and 6 bases at J, with 23 bases between. Germline lookup yields CDR1 SGHKS and CDR2 YYEKEE (reference sequence). The CDR3 DNA reads as TGTGCCAGCAGTCGGACAGACCAAAGGTACTATTCTGAAGCTTTCTTT. It yields the protein CASSRTDQRYYSEAFF.

A few counts support this clone. The chain uses TRBV13 and TRBJ1-5; a possible D gene is TRBD1 (6 bases). V gave up 5 bases and J gave up 5 bases, with 13 bases separating them. CDR1 is PRHDT, CDR2 FYEKMQ, per germline (reference sequence). This CDR3 spans 14 amino acids. The CDR3 bases are TGTGCCAGCAGCGACGGGGGGCGGCATCAGCCCCAGCATTTT. This sequence encodes CASSDGGRHQPQHF. The full variable domain, its missing parts supplied by reference TRBV13 and TRBJ1-5, is AAGVIQSPRHLIKEKRETATLKCYPIPRHDTVYWYQQGPGQDPQFLISFYEKMQSDKGSIPDRFSAQQFSDYHSELNMSSLELGDSALYFCASSDGGRHQPQHFGDGTRLSIL.

The DNA of the CDR3 is TGTGCCAGCAGCTTGGTTGAAGGGGCAGGCGCCGAAGCTTTCTTT. Translating it yields CASSLVEGAGAEAFF. The chain employs TRBV5-8 and TRBJ1-1; D possibly corresponds to TRBD1 (5 bases). The CDR3 covers 15 residues. From germline, CDR1 is SGHTS and CDR2 YDEGEE. V was clipped by 0 bases and J by 8 bases, with 17 bases between them.

V usage is TRBV29-1 and J usage is TRBJ2-1; TRBD2 agrees at 10 bases. Germline assignment: CDR1 SQVTM and CDR2 ANQGSEA. The CDR3 totals 11 residues. With V trimmed by 5 bases and J by 15 bases, 7 bases remained unmatched. The CDR3 protein is CSVRLAGDAFF. CDR3 DNA: TGCAGCGTTCGGCTAGCGGGAGATGCGTTCTTC.

The rearrangement links TRBV5-1 to TRBJ2-3; perhaps TRBD1 as D (5 bases). Trimming removed 0 bases from V and 2 bases from J, with 7 bases in between. The CDR3 has 14 amino acids. Germline V gives CDR1 SGHRS, CDR2 YFSETQ. CDR3 sequence reads: CASSLGQTTDTQYF. CDR3 DNA: TGCGCCAGCAGCTTGGGACAGACCACAGATACGCAGTATTTT. Looking up the rest from reference TRBV5-1 and TRBJ2-3 gives the full variable domain: KAGVTQTPRYLIKTRGQQVTLSCSPISGHRSVSWYQQTPGQGLQFLFEYFSETQRNKGNFPGRFSGRQFSNSRSEMNVSTLELGDSALYLCASSLGQTTDTQYFGPGTRLTVL.

For this clone: Other DNA sequences in this specimen translate into the identical CDR3. This rearrangement joins TRBV5-1 to TRBJ2-1; 7 nucleotides agree with TRBD2. The germline CDR1 and CDR2 sequences are SGHRS and YFSETQ. This CDR3 contains 16 residues. J was trimmed by 4 bases and V by 4 bases; bases with no gene match: 11. CDR3 amino acids: CASSRSGSGIYNEQFF. The CDR3 coding sequence is TGCGCCAGCAGCAGGAGTGGGAGCGGGATTTACAATGAGCAGTTCTTC.

The chain uses TRBV28 and TRBJ1-1; D is undetermined. This CDR3 contains 15 residues. Trimming removed 3 bases at V and 5 bases at J, with 16 bases between. Germline lookup yields CDR1 MDHEN and CDR2 SYDVKM. CDR3 region: CASSFVLFKDTEAFF. The CDR3 DNA reads as TGTGCCAGCAGTTTTGTCCTATTTAAAGATACTGAAGCTTTCTTT.

This clone occurred once. The chain has TRBV11-1 and TRBJ2-2; TRBD2 is a possible D gene (5 bases). CDR3 length: 13 amino acids. V lost 4 bases, J lost 4 bases, and 7 bases lay in between. Germline CDR1 reads SGHAT; CDR2 reads FQDESV (reference sequence). For the CDR3, the DNA is TGTGCCAGCAGCTCCGGGGTCACCGGGGAGCTGTTTTTT. Translated, it gives CASSSGVTGELFF.

The chain employs TRBV7-9 and TRBJ2-5; TRBD1 matches at 10 bases. The last part of the DNA fits TRBJ2-7 better; the J call may be wrong. The CDR3 contains 14 residues. From germline, CDR1 is SEHNR and CDR2 FQNEAQ (reference sequence). The CDR3 DNA follows: TGTGCCAGCAGCGTTCCGGGACAGGGGACCGAGCAGTACTTC. This translates into CASSVPGQGTEQYF.

This chain links TRBV5-8 with TRBJ2-7; the match to TRBD1 covers 8 bases. Germline trimming cut 5 bases from V and 10 bases from J; bases unmatched to any gene: 11. This CDR3 has 13 amino acids. Per germline, CDR1 SGHTS and CDR2 YDEGEE. CDR3 in amino acids: CASRKLGTGLQYV. In DNA, the CDR3 is TGTGCCAGCAGAAAACTAGGGACAGGATTACAGTACGTC.

V and J are TRBV28 and TRBJ1-2; the D gene is possibly TRBD1 (6 bases). The germline CDR1 and CDR2 sequences are MDHEN and SYDVKM. V was pared by 2 bases and J by 0 bases, with 22 bases between. The CDR3 sequence is 19 residues long. DNA for the CDR3: TGTGCCAGCAGTTTACTTCTCCCTTACGGACAGCTAACTAACTATGGCTACACCTTC. Its translation is CASSLLLPYGQLTNYGYTF.

This rearrangement joins TRBV7-3 to TRBJ2-2; weak D call: TRBD1 (6 bases). CDR1 SGHTA and CDR2 FQGTGA come from the germline V gene. This CDR3 has 14 amino acids. The V gene lost 3 bases and the J gene lost 1 base, with 6 bases spanning the gap. CDR3 amino acids: CASSFRGNTGELFF. The CDR3 bases are TGTGCCAGCAGCTTCAGGGGGAACACCGGGGAGCTGTTTTTT. The complete variable domain, with remaining parts taken from reference TRBV7-3 and TRBJ2-2, reads GAGVSQTPSNKVTEKGKYVELRCDPISGHTALYWYRQSLGQGPEFLIYFQGTGAADDSGLPNDRFFAVRPEGSVSTLKIQRTERGDSAVYLCASSFRGNTGELFFGEGSRLTVL.